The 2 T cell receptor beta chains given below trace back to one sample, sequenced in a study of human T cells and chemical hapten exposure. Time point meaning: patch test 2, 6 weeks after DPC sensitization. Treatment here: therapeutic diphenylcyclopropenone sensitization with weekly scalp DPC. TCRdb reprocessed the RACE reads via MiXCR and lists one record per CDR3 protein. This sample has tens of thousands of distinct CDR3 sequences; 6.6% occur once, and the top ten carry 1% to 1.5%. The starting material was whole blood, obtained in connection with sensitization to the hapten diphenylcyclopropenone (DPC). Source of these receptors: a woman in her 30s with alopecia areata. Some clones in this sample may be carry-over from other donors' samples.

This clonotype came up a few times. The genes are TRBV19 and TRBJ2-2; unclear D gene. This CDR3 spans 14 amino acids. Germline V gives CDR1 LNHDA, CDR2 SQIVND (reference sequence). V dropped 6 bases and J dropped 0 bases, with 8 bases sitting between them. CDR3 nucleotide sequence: TGTGCCAGTAGAAGGACGGCGAACACCGGGGAGCTGTTTTTT. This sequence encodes CASRRTANTGELFF.

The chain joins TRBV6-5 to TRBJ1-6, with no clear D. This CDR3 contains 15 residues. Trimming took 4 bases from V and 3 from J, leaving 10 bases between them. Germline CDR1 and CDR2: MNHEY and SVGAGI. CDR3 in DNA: TGTGCCAGCAGTTGGGGAAGTAACTATAATTCACCCCTCCACTTT. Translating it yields CASSWGSNYNSPLHF.